Following are 24 T cell receptor beta chains from one sample sequenced in a study of siplizumab effects on memory and regulatory T cells (dated by TCRdb to the late 2010s). Library preparation used the immunoSEQ multiplex PCR assay. TCRdb mirrors the immuneACCESS table, restricted to in-frame sequences. Some clones are absent from its copies; in checked studies, under half trace to an unresolved V gene, and the reason for the others is unknown. The sample data list some 100,000 clones, and 94% of these were observed just once. Roughly 0.61% of the sample is taken by the ten largest. The specimen was Tregs sorted from blood. The receptor set was obtained from a human donor in good health.

The chain carries TRBV28 and TRBJ2-1; D remains ambiguous. Germline V gene data show CDR1 as MDHEN and CDR2 as SYDVKM. This CDR3 is 17 amino acids long. V lost 5 bases to trimming and J lost 0 bases, with 17 bases between them. CDR3 coding DNA: TGTGCCAGCAGTGGGCCCCCTACCCGATTCTCCTACAATGAGCAGTTCTTC. It yields the protein CASSGPPTRFSYNEQFF.

This chain connects TRBV28 to TRBJ1-2, with 7 bases matching TRBD1. This CDR3 spans 16 amino acids. From germline, CDR1 is MDHEN and CDR2 SYDVKM. V shed 4 bases, J shed 5 bases, and the junction held 13 bases outside the gene matches. CDR3 residues: CASSSPGPDRAYGYTF. CDR3 nucleotide sequence: TGTGCCAGCAGTTCCCCCGGCCCTGACAGGGCTTATGGCTACACCTTC.

CDR3 DNA: TGTGCCAGCAGTTACAGGGCCCCCTATAGCAATCAGCCCCAGCATTTT. Residues: CASSYRAPYSNQPQHF. The chain uses TRBV27 and TRBJ1-5; D is possibly TRBD1 (6 bases). V was cut by 4 bases and J by 0 bases, with 13 bases left in between. The CDR3 has 16 residues. Germline CDR1 MNHEY, CDR2 SMNVEV (reference sequence).

The rearrangement joins TRBV6-6 to TRBJ2-7; D gene ambiguous. This CDR3 has 14 residues. Germline V gene data show CDR1 as MNHNY and CDR2 as SVGAGI (reference sequence). Trimming pared 2 bases from V and 3 bases from J, leaving 11 bases between. The CDR3 coding sequence is TGTGCCAGCAGTTACGCCCTAACGAGCTACGAGCAGTACTTC. This codes for CASSYALTSYEQYF.

This chain joins TRBV2 and TRBJ2-7; 10 nucleotides agree with TRBD1. V lost 3 bases, J lost 4 bases, and 3 bases stayed unmatched. The CDR3 extends over 14 amino acids. Germline assignment: CDR1 SNHLY and CDR2 FYNNEI. The CDR3 sequence is CASSEGQGTYEQYF. For the CDR3, the DNA is TGTGCCAGCAGTGAGGGACAGGGGACTTACGAGCAGTACTTC.

The J gene is TRBJ2-1, the V gene TRBV7-3; 9 nucleotides agree with TRBD1. CDR1 and CDR2 from the germline V gene are SGHTA and FQGTGA. This CDR3 has 12 residues. The junction had 6 bases not matched to a gene; V was cut back by 4 bases and J by 14 bases. As DNA, the CDR3 is TGTGCCAGCAGCTCTTCAGGACAGGGGAAGTTCTTC. Its protein is CASSSSGQGKFF. Supplemented by reference TRBV7-3 and TRBJ2-1, the full variable domain reads GAGVSQTPSNKVTEKGKYVELRCDPISGHTALYWYRQSLGQGPEFLIYFQGTGAADDSGLPNDRFFAVRPEGSVSTLKIQRTERGDSAVYLCASSSSGQGKFFGPGTRLTVL.

The chain couples TRBV5-6 to TRBJ2-7; D is possibly TRBD1 (6 bases). CDR1 and CDR2 (germline): SGHDT, YYEEEE. The germline V and J ends were trimmed by 5 bases and 6 bases, with 24 bases remaining between them. CDR3 length: 16 residues. The CDR3 DNA reads TGTGCCAGCAGAACCCGCAATCCGGGACAAAGAGGCGAGCAGTACTTC. This gives the protein CASRTRNPGQRGEQYF. The variable domain in full, with the rest retrieved from reference TRBV5-6 and TRBJ2-7, is DAGVTQSPTHLIKTRGQQVTLRCSPKSGHDTVSWYQQALGQGPQFIFQYYEEEERQRGNFPDRFSGHQFPNYSSELNVNALLLGDSALYLCASRTRNPGQRGEQYFGPGTRLTVT.

V gene TRBV7-6 combines with J gene TRBJ1-5; the D gene is possibly TRBD1 (6 bases). There are 16 residues in the CDR3. V was trimmed by 0 bases and J by 0 bases, leaving 9 bases between them. Per the germline V gene, CDR1 is SGHVS and CDR2 is FNYEAQ. The CDR3 DNA reads TGTGCCAGCAGCTTAGCAGGGGGGTATAGCAATCAGCCCCAGCATTTT. Translation: CASSLAGGYSNQPQHF.

This clone was seen only once. The rearrangement links TRBV5-1 to TRBJ1-4; D call uncertain. V lost 0 bases and J lost 9, with 18 bases in between. The CDR3 consists of 16 residues. The germline V gene has CDR1 SGHRS and CDR2 YFSETQ. CDR3 amino acids: CASSLAGSLATKKLFF. The CDR3 DNA reads TGCGCCAGCAGCTTGGCGGGTAGCCTGGCCACGAAAAAACTGTTTTTT.

J is TRBJ2-1 and V is TRBV5-1, with 9 bases that match TRBD1. The CDR3 has 16 amino acids. The germline gives CDR1 SGHRS, CDR2 YFSETQ. V shed 3 bases and J 2 bases; nucleotides not matched to a gene: 6. The CDR3 DNA follows: TGCGCCAGCAGCTATGCGGGACAGGGCACCTACAATGAGCAGTTCTTC. Protein: CASSYAGQGTYNEQFF.

V gene TRBV7-8 combines with J gene TRBJ2-7, with TRBD2 identical over 10 bases. The CDR3 extends over 18 amino acids. Germline V lookup: CDR1 SGHVS, CDR2 FQNEAQ. With 0 bases clipped from V and 3 bases from J, the junction kept 11 bases outside the gene matches. The CDR3 protein is CASSLAYLAGAAFYEQYF. For the CDR3, the DNA is TGTGCCAGCAGCTTAGCGTACCTAGCGGGAGCAGCCTTCTACGAGCAGTACTTC.

This chain connects TRBV6-4 to TRBJ2-1; TRBD2 matches at 11 bases. CDR3 length equals 15 residues. The ends lost 5 bases at V and 6 bases at J; junction bases unmatched: 6. The germline V gene has CDR1 MRHNA and CDR2 SNTAGT. CDR3: CASSITSGSGNEQFF. The CDR3 DNA follows: TGTGCCAGCAGTATAACTAGCGGGAGCGGCAATGAGCAGTTCTTC.

The rearrangement joins TRBV6-1 to TRBJ2-5; tentatively, D is TRBD2 (5 bases). This CDR3 contains 15 residues. V shed 7 bases and J shed 1 base, with 16 bases lying between them. Germline values: CDR1 MNHNS, CDR2 SASEGT. The CDR3 bases are TGTGCCAGCACCAATGGAGCGGCAGGCCAAGAGACCCAGTACTTC. Translating gives CASTNGAAGQETQYF.

The rearrangement uses TRBV7-9 and TRBJ2-5; 8 bases fit TRBD1. The germline V gene has CDR1 SEHNR and CDR2 FQNEAQ (reference sequence). With V trimmed by 4 bases and J by 2 bases, 15 bases remained unmatched. The CDR3 extends over 18 amino acids. CDR3 sequence (DNA): TGTGCCAGCAGCTGGACCGGGACAGGTCACAGGGGGCAAGAGACCCAGTACTTC. Amino acids: CASSWTGTGHRGQETQYF.

The chain couples TRBV5-4 to TRBJ2-3; weak D call: TRBD2 (5 bases). The V gene lost 0 bases and the J gene lost 0 bases, with 8 bases spanning the gap. The CDR3 is 15 residues long. CDR1 and CDR2 (germline): SGHNT, YYREEE (reference sequence). The CDR3, as DNA: TGTGCCAGCAGCTTGGATGGACTGAGCACAGATACGCAGTATTTT. It specifies CASSLDGLSTDTQYF.

The genes are TRBV7-3 and TRBJ2-7; D is uncertain. Trimming shortened V by 5 bases and J by 3 bases, and 14 bases separated the two germline ends. The CDR3 is made up of 14 amino acids. Germline CDR1 and CDR2: SGHTA and FQGTGA. CDR3 sequence (DNA): TGTGCCAGCAGCCTCCAGGTTCTGGGCTACGAGCAGTACTTC. Translated, it gives CASSLQVLGYEQYF.

The gene calls are TRBV11-2 and TRBJ2-7, with D uncertain. This CDR3 is 13 amino acids long. Between the trimmed V and J ends, which lost 5 bases and 3 bases, there was a span of 11 bases. The germline CDR1 and CDR2 sequences are SGHAT and FQNNGV. CDR3 in amino acids: CASSNRASYEQYF. DNA for the CDR3: TGTGCCAGCAGCAACCGGGCCAGCTACGAGCAGTACTTC.

J is TRBJ2-7 and V is TRBV7-9; D is undetermined. The CDR3 extends over 16 amino acids. V was shortened by 2 bases and J by 0 bases, with 14 bases between the two germline ends. Germline values: CDR1 SEHNR, CDR2 FQNEAQ (reference sequence). CDR3 DNA: TGTGCCAGCAGCTTATACTTGGGTTCCTTCTCCTACGAGCAGTACTTC. Residues: CASSLYLGSFSYEQYF.

The chain recombines TRBV28 with TRBJ1-1; D remains ambiguous. The germline CDR1 and CDR2 sequences are MDHEN and SYDVKM. Trimming cost V 9 bases and J 3 bases, with 14 bases left between them. The CDR3 contains 13 residues. CDR3 region: CASTAEGHTEAFF. DNA of the CDR3: TGTGCCAGTACGGCTGAAGGTCACACTGAAGCTTTCTTT.

This clone was observed a single time. The chain is built from TRBV28 and TRBJ2-7; D call uncertain. V was pared by 6 bases and J by 3 bases, with 9 bases between. Germline lookup yields CDR1 MDHEN and CDR2 SYDVKM. The CDR3 extends over 12 amino acids. The CDR3 sequence: CASSSLRYEQYF. DNA for the CDR3: TGTGCCAGCAGCTCTCTACGCTACGAGCAGTACTTC.

The gene calls are TRBV27 and TRBJ1-2; D is undetermined. CDR1 and CDR2 from the germline V gene are MNHEY and SMNVEV (reference sequence). CDR3 size: 15 residues. The germline V and J ends were trimmed by 3 bases and 8 bases, with 19 bases remaining between them. The CDR3 loop reads CASSFSATGMEGYTF. CDR3 coding DNA: TGTGCCAGCAGTTTTTCGGCGACTGGGATGGAGGGCTACACCTTC.

This clone came up a few times. The chain carries TRBV10-1 and TRBJ1-1, with D unresolved. The CDR3 extends over 13 amino acids. V lost 2 bases to trimming and J lost 1 base, with 5 bases between them. Per the germline V gene, CDR1 is WNHNN and CDR2 is SYGVQD (reference sequence). CDR3 nucleotide sequence: TGCGCCAGCAGTGAGACCGAGAACACTGAAGCTTTCTTT. This sequence encodes CASSETENTEAFF.

This clone was observed a single time. V usage is TRBV27 and J usage is TRBJ1-2; D is uncertain. Germline values: CDR1 MNHEY, CDR2 SMNVEV (reference sequence). The CDR3 totals 15 residues. Trimming took off 2 bases at V and 7 bases at J, with 17 bases between the two ends. CDR3 amino acids: CASSLQDGLSGGYTF. In nucleotides, the CDR3 is TGTGCCAGCAGTTTACAGGACGGTCTTTCGGGTGGCTACACCTTC.

In nucleotides, the CDR3 is TGTGCCAGCATGGGGCAGTTCGGGAATGAGCAGTTCTTC. It codes for CASMGQFGNEQFF. This chain connects TRBV14 to TRBJ2-1; weak D call: TRBD1 (5 bases). This CDR3 contains 13 residues. The germline V gene has CDR1 SGHDN and CDR2 FVKESK. V dropped 7 bases and J dropped 7 bases, with 14 bases sitting between them.